The 24 T cell receptor beta chains below all came from one sample that was sequenced in a study of blood T cell repertoires in COVID-19. The table came from immunoSEQ multiplex PCR; TCRdb's copy has only in-frame clones and leaves some out. The sample gives approximately 170,000 clones, approximately 74% of which show up once; 3% is in the top ten. Material: peripheral blood. The receptors derive from a woman older than 75 with acute or convalescent COVID-19.

The J gene is TRBJ1-1, the V gene TRBV29-1; D is unclear. Germline V CDR1 and CDR2: SQVTM, ANQGSEA. The V end lost 6 bases, the J end lost 4 bases, and 21 bases lay between the germline ends. The CDR3 extends over 15 amino acids. The CDR3 spells CSVRREPRLSTEAFF. Written as DNA, the CDR3 is TGCAGCGTCCGAAGGGAGCCTCGGTTGTCCACTGAAGCTTTCTTT.

The chain recombines TRBV3-1 (or the pseudogene TRBV3-2) with TRBJ2-7; 8 bases align to TRBD1. This CDR3 has 18 residues. Germline loops: CDR1 LGHDT, CDR2 YNNKEL (reference sequence). Germline trimming cut 8 bases from V and 1 base from J; bases unmatched to any gene: 19. Here the CDR3 DNA reads TGTGCCAGCGGCACCTTCGGAGGACAGGGAGGTTTATCCTACGAGCAGTACTTC. Protein product: CASGTFGGQGGLSYEQYF.

The J gene is TRBJ2-1, the V gene TRBV7-2, with 8 bases lining up with TRBD2. This CDR3 comprises 15 residues. V shed 5 bases, J shed 4 bases, and the junction held 7 bases outside the gene matches. Germline loops: CDR1 SGHTA, CDR2 FQGNSA. CDR3 in amino acids: CASSRVAGPYNEQFF. The CDR3 DNA is TGTGCCAGCAGCAGAGTAGCGGGACCGTACAATGAGCAGTTCTTC.

This clone was counted between two and nine times. V usage is TRBV13 and J usage is TRBJ1-4; possible D gene TRBD1, 5 bases. V was pared by 4 bases and J by 7 bases, with 16 bases between. The CDR3 spans 15 residues. Germline V gene data show CDR1 as PRHDT and CDR2 as FYEKMQ (reference sequence). CDR3 bases: TGTGCCAGCAGCTCAGGTTTGCAGGGAGGTGAAAAACTGTTTTTT. Translating it yields CASSSGLQGGEKLFF. Drawing the rest from reference TRBV13 and TRBJ1-4, the complete variable domain is AAGVIQSPRHLIKEKRETATLKCYPIPRHDTVYWYQQGPGQDPQFLISFYEKMQSDKGSIPDRFSAQQFSDYHSELNMSSLELGDSALYFCASSSGLQGGEKLFFGSGTQLSVL.

V and J are TRBV28 and TRBJ1-1; D might be TRBD1 (5 bases). The CDR3 extends over 13 amino acids. Germline V gene sequence: CDR1 MDHEN, CDR2 SYDVKM. V lost 3 bases to trimming and J lost 8 bases, with 13 bases between them. The CDR3 nucleotides are TGTGCCAGCAGTTTTTACGAGCGACAGGAAGCTTTCTTT. This codes for CASSFYERQEAFF.

In this sample, this clone turned up a few times. The chain combines TRBV2 with TRBJ2-5; D gene uncertain. Germline-derived CDR1 and CDR2 are SNHLY and FYNNEI. V lost 7 bases, J lost 1 base, and 4 bases lay in between. The CDR3 is 11 residues long. As DNA, the CDR3 is TGTGCCAGCACCATCCAAGAGACCCAGTACTTC. This translates into CASTIQETQYF.

This clone has only a few counts. This chain connects TRBV6-1 to TRBJ2-7, with D maybe TRBD1 (6 bases). This CDR3 is 16 amino acids long. Germline V gene lookup returns CDR1 MNHNS and CDR2 SASEGT. The ends were cut back, 2 bases at V and 2 bases at J, with 16 bases in the middle. Here the CDR3 reads CASSESQRTVTYEQYF. CDR3 coding DNA: TGTGCCAGCAGTGAATCTCAGAGGACAGTTACCTACGAGCAGTACTTC.

The chain is built from TRBV9 and TRBJ2-7; 11 bases match TRBD2. The germline gives CDR1 SGDLS, CDR2 YYNGEE. Trimming cost V 0 bases and J 4 bases; bases outside gene matches: 6. The CDR3 runs to 16 residues. The CDR3 DNA sequence: TGTGCCAGCAGCGTAGGCCCGACTAGCGGGACTTACGAGCAGTACTTC. Translating it yields CASSVGPTSGTYEQYF.

This clone was seen a few times. This sequence joins TRBV30 and TRBJ1-4; TRBD1 matches 7 bases. Germline V gene data show CDR1 as GTSNPN and CDR2 as SVGIG (reference sequence). The CDR3 totals 17 residues. Trimming at V came to 0 bases and at J to 0 bases, leaving 7 bases not matched to a gene. CDR3 protein: CAWSVGTAVATNEKLFF. In nucleotides, the CDR3 is TGTGCCTGGAGTGTCGGGACAGCAGTTGCAACTAATGAAAAACTGTTTTTT.

J is TRBJ1-2 and V is TRBV4-2; D is possibly TRBD1 (5 bases). The CDR3 has 15 residues. V lost 1 base to trimming and J lost 3 bases, with 12 bases between them. CDR1 is LGHNA and CDR2 is YNFKEQ in the germline V gene. For the CDR3, the DNA is TGTGCCAGCAGCCAAGGGGAGGGCAGGGACTATGGCTACACCTTC. It yields the protein CASSQGEGRDYGYTF.

This clone has only a few counts. This rearrangement joins TRBV5-1 to TRBJ2-1; TRBD2 matches 9 bases. Germline V lookup: CDR1 SGHRS, CDR2 YFSETQ. The V and J ends lost 4 bases and 4 bases, in that order; junction bases with no gene match: 6. CDR3 length: 15 residues. This CDR3 reads CASSPSTSGYNEQFF. The CDR3 coding sequence is TGCGCCAGCAGCCCTTCGACTAGCGGATACAATGAGCAGTTCTTC.

The chain carries TRBV7-2 and TRBJ2-5; D is possibly TRBD1 (5 bases). This CDR3 region has 13 residues. The germline gives CDR1 SGHTA, CDR2 FQGNSA. Trimming took off 5 bases at V and 4 bases at J, with 11 bases between the two ends. The CDR3 protein is CASSPGPTETQYF. In DNA form, the CDR3 reads TGTGCCAGCAGCCCAGGGCCCACAGAGACCCAGTACTTC.

The J gene is TRBJ2-7, the V gene TRBV3-1 (or the pseudogene TRBV3-2), with 10 bases identical to TRBD1. V trimming: 1 base; J trimming: 0 bases; junction bases outside the gene matches: 12. CDR3 size: 19 residues. Germline CDR1 is LGHDT and CDR2 is YNNKEL (reference sequence). The CDR3 DNA sequence: TGTGCCAGCAGCCAAGCCACCGGGACAGGGGTATCTTTCTCCTACGAGCAGTACTTC. This translates into CASSQATGTGVSFSYEQYF.

The CDR3 bases are TGTGCCAGCAGCCGTTTTCCTTACGAGCAGTACTTC. It translates to CASSRFPYEQYF. The chain joins TRBV4-2 to TRBJ2-7; D gene ambiguous. Germline CDR1 is LGHNA and CDR2 is YNFKEQ. V was pared by 4 bases and J by 4 bases, with 8 bases between. CDR3 length: 12 amino acids.

V and J are TRBV5-1 and TRBJ2-2; D remains ambiguous. Trimming shortened V by 0 bases and J by 1 base, and 16 bases separated the two germline ends. From germline, CDR1 is SGHRS and CDR2 YFSETQ. This CDR3 has 18 amino acids. CDR3 sequence: CASSLALRGGLNTGELFF. The DNA for the CDR3 is TGCGCCAGCAGCTTGGCCCTACGAGGCGGCTTGAACACCGGGGAGCTGTTTTTT.

The V and J genes are TRBV6-5 and TRBJ2-7, with TRBD1 matching 9 bases. Germline V lookup: CDR1 MNHEY, CDR2 SVGAGI. This CDR3 has 13 amino acids. J lost 3 bases, V lost 8 bases, and 5 bases had no gene match. DNA of the CDR3: TGTGCCAGCGTGGACAGGGGACTCTACGAGCAGTACTTC. Its translation is CASVDRGLYEQYF.

This chain joins TRBV7-3 and TRBJ2-3; TRBD1 is a possible D gene (5 bases). Germline-derived CDR1 and CDR2 are SGHTA and FQGTGA. This CDR3 is 18 amino acids long. Trimming removed 0 bases from V and 1 base from J, with 17 bases in between. The CDR3 loop reads CASSLTPFGAGGTDTQYF. The CDR3 nucleotides are TGTGCCAGCAGCTTAACCCCTTTTGGGGCCGGTGGCACAGATACGCAGTATTTT.

This clone was observed a few times. The rearrangement links TRBV2 to TRBJ1-2; no definite D call. Germline-derived CDR1 and CDR2 are SNHLY and FYNNEI. This CDR3 is 18 amino acids long. Trimming removed 6 bases at V and 4 bases at J, with 27 bases between. The CDR3 sequence is CASSSVRTGSHRGYGYTF. The CDR3 DNA reads TGTGCCAGCAGCAGCGTGAGGACCGGGAGCCACAGAGGCTATGGCTACACCTTC.

V and J are TRBV18 and TRBJ1-2; 8 nucleotides line up with TRBD1. Trimming cost V 1 base and J 2 bases; bases outside gene matches: 3. The CDR3 runs to 15 residues. Germline CDR1 and CDR2: KGHSH and LQKENI. The CDR3 protein is CASSPLGTGNYGYTF. CDR3 nucleotides: TGTGCCAGCTCACCACTAGGGACAGGAAACTATGGCTACACCTTC.

The rearrangement links TRBV7-9 to TRBJ1-1; TRBD1 matches 7 bases. The V gene end was trimmed by 1 base and the J gene end by 5 bases; junction bases not matched to a gene: 16. The CDR3 consists of 18 residues. CDR1 is SEHNR and CDR2 is FQNEAQ in the germline V gene (reference sequence). In DNA, the CDR3 is TGTGCCAGCAGCTTAGAGGGGACGACAGGGAGAAGGGAAACTGAAGCTTTCTTT. Encoded protein: CASSLEGTTGRRETEAFF.

This chain connects TRBV19 to TRBJ1-5, with 10 bases identical to TRBD1. Losses at the gene ends were 0 bases for V and 7 bases for J; bases not matched to a gene: 12. From germline, CDR1 is LNHDA and CDR2 SQIVND (reference sequence). This CDR3 contains 18 residues. The CDR3 nucleotides read TGTGCCAGTAGTATAGATTTTTGGGGACAGGGGACGGGACAGCCCCAGCATTTT. Protein product: CASSIDFWGQGTGQPQHF. Complete variable domain (other parts from reference TRBV19 and TRBJ1-5): DGGITQSPKYLFRKEGQNVTLSCEQNLNHDAMYWYRQDPGQGLRLIYYSQIVNDFQKGDIAEGYSVSREKKESFPLTVTSAQKNPTAFYLCASSIDFWGQGTGQPQHFGDGTRLSIL.

The CDR3 sequence is CASSLGSGSTDTQYF. The CDR3 bases are TGTGCCAGCAGCTTGGGTAGCGGGAGTACAGATACGCAGTATTTT. The chain employs TRBV7-2 and TRBJ2-3; 9 bases align to TRBD2. The CDR3 has 15 residues. Losses at the gene ends were 3 bases for V and 3 bases for J; bases not matched to a gene: 4. Germline lookup yields CDR1 SGHTA and CDR2 FQGNSA.

This chain links TRBV6-5 with TRBJ1-3; no reliable D call. Germline V gives CDR1 MNHEY, CDR2 SVGAGI. The CDR3 loop spans 14 amino acids. The V gene lost 4 bases and the J gene lost 2 bases, with 9 bases spanning the gap. CDR3 sequence (DNA): TGTGCCAGCAGTTCATCGCACACTGGAAACACCATATATTTT. This encodes CASSSSHTGNTIYF.

This clone has just a few counts. The rearrangement uses TRBV14 and TRBJ2-3; 7 bases fit TRBD1. The germline CDR1 and CDR2 sequences are SGHDN and FVKESK. Losses at the gene ends were 4 bases for V and 4 bases for J; bases not matched to a gene: 2. The CDR3 loop spans 13 amino acids. The CDR3 region is CASSLTGADTQYF. The CDR3 nucleotides are TGTGCCAGCAGCCTAACAGGGGCAGATACGCAGTATTTT.